This T cell receptor (beta chain) appears in the sequencing data of a study of CD8+ T cells in alopecia areata. The study, taken as a whole, reports: It was observed that many expanded lesional clones persisted in scalp and blood during tofacitinib. In scalp, tofacitinib significantly decreased clonality and expanded CD8+ clones among the top 100.

cDNA serving as the sequencing template came from extracted, reverse transcribed RNA. Produced via immunoSEQ multiplex PCR; TCRdb's table is partial and in-frame only. The table shows about 210,000 clones, with 66% occurring only once. For this clone: The antigen is unknown.

The CDR3 has 14 amino acids. With 0 bases removed from V and 7 bases from J, the gap between germline ends came to 10 bases. The V gene's germline CDR1 is LGHNA and CDR2 YNFKEQ. Treatment here: oral pan-JAK inhibitor, 5-10 mg twice daily. Researchers picked out CD4+ and CD8+ T cells from PBMCs by sorting. This chain links TRBV4-2 with TRBJ1-5, with a weak D call TRBD1 (5 bases). The sequencing used CD4+ T cells sorted from blood, collected at approximately week 44, from a patient treated with tofacitinib. This TCR came from a human donor with alopecia areata. CDR3 DNA: TGTGCCAGCAGCCAAGATTCGGGGGAACAGCCCCAGCATTTT. Protein sequence: CASSQDSGEQPQHF.